This T cell receptor (beta chain) derives from a study of circulating and synovial CD4+ cells in juvenile arthritis (dated by TCRdb to between 2013 and 2015). Regarding the research as a whole: Within each patient, the TCRbeta CDR3 repertoires of synovial CD4 T cells, bulk blood CD4 T cells and circulating HLA-DR+ CD4 T cells were compared. The goal of the repertoire sequencing was to confirm that synovial clonotypes were enriched in a circulating synovial-like CD4 T cell subset. Results the study describes overall, beyond this receptor: Since overlap with synovium went up as sequencing depth increased, the measured fractions of shared clonotypes likely underestimated the full repertoire overlap. Because T cell genome counts differed by at least an order of magnitude between CPL and bulk blood CD4 samples, sample-size effects were addressed. Circulating pathogenic-like lymphocytes clustered together with synovial T cells, and compared with bulk blood, the circulating pathogenic-like lymphocytes shared a substantially higher fraction of CDR3 sequences with synovium. No difference between circulating pathogenic-like lymphocytes and bulk blood T cells was detected by traditional Vbeta family usage analysis. Synovial and circulating pathogenic-like lymphocyte repertoires were less diverse than bulk blood CD4 repertoires, and some CPL samples were as oligoclonal as synovium.

The CDR3 goes from the cysteine to the phenylalanine over 17 residues. This entry keeps only the CDR3 DNA: 51 bases, framed from base 1. The sample holds a few counts of this clone. It lacks a known antigen. No much larger clonotype is one base removed from it; base qualities were not supplied. The sequenced samples came from patients who had active juvenile idiopathic arthritis. Circulating pathogenic-like lymphocytes were obtained from less than 12 mL of blood per patient. Circulating pathogenic-like lymphocytes were isolated from peripheral blood mononuclear cells by sorting HLA-DR+CD14-CD3+CD4+CD25low/- cells. Right after thawing, the cells went straight into sorting, and Live/Dead Fixable Near-IR Stain was used to exclude dead cells. HLA-DR was chosen as the sorting marker because it is a surface protein apparently lacking signalling activity in T cells. The protocol used for the library was the immunoSEQ multiplex PCR assay. TCRbeta CDR3 sequencing was performed as a commercial service by an external provider. In the authors' own workflow: The analyses used productive nucleotide sequences together with amino acid sequences obtained by in silico translation. Diversity was measured as Renyi entropy over a range of alpha values, and the median of 200 repeated subsamples was taken to equalise sample size. Pairwise repertoire distance was calculated as one minus the Chao-modified Jaccard index to correct for under-sampling and was used for clustering. Frequency-weighted overlap with synovial clonotypes was calculated across 200 sample sizes, using 200 draws without replacement for each, and the value reported was the one at the size of the smaller sample. TCRdb provides this immuneACCESS table in a form limited to in-frame rearrangements. Some clones are lacking; in checked studies, under half of them reflect an unresolved V gene, and why the rest are absent is not known. The D gene and trimming were derived from the DNA, and the V and J assignments and clone size from that table. A total of over a thousand clones appear in this sample, approximately 88% of them only once. Around 3.1% of the sample belongs to the ten largest clones.

The sequencing sample was made of HLA-DR+ CD4+ T cells from blood. The sample's cell subset or site label is to be understood as: circulating pathogenic-like lymphocytes, sorted as HLA-DR+CD14-CD3+CD4+CD25low/- blood T cells. Here the chain combines TRBV12-1 and TRBJ2-3; TRBD2 is taken as the D call from the table, unchecked against the DNA. TRBV12-1 is described as a pseudogene. The receptor comes from a human donor with juvenile idiopathic arthritis. The DNA sequence follows: TGTGCCAGCAGCTTTGGCGGGAGGGCCTTATTGGCAGATACGCAGTATTTT. It is translated as CASSFGGRALLADTQYF.